A selection of T cell receptor beta chains follows, all from one sample in a study of OX40 agonist ivuxolimab in advanced cancers. Data came from immunoSEQ multiplex PCR; TCRdb stores just in-frame clones and leaves some out. The sample holds 50,000 to 70,000 clones, over 80% seen once. The sample was CD4+ or CD8+ T cells sorted from blood, taken in a trial of the OX40 agonist ivuxolimab. The source of these receptors is an adult with an advanced solid tumor such as melanoma, head and neck, liver or kidney cancer. Each CDR3 is given with its conserved first and last residue. A D gene is named only where the DNA matches it firmly. Size is stated for part of the rows, as once, few or many counts, or as a class when the clone is expanded.

cdr3_nt cdr3_aa clone_size d_call j_call v_call
TGTGCCAGCAGCCCGCCGGCAGCGGGTCAGCCCCAGCATTTT CASSPPAAGQPQHF . . TRBJ1-5 TRBV7-9
TGTGCCAGTAACAACAGGGAAGTGAACACTGAAGCTTTCTTT CASNNREVNTEAFF . . TRBJ1-1 TRBV19
TGTGCCAGCAGTTTATGGAAGTTGGGGGGGGCCACCGGGGAGCTGTTTTTT CASSLWKLGGATGELFF . . TRBJ2-2 TRBV28
TGTGCCTGGAGTGTGGGGTTCTACGAGCAGTACTTC CAWSVGFYEQYF . . TRBJ2-7 TRBV30
TGTGCCAGCAGCTCTGGACACGACAATGAGCAGTTCTTC CASSSGHDNEQFF . . TRBJ2-1 TRBV7-7
TGTGCCGCCGGGGACAGGGTGAACACTGAAGCTTTCTTT CAAGDRVNTEAFF . TRBD1 TRBJ1-1 TRBV6-5
TGTGCCAGCAGTTCTACAGGGACCCAAGAGACCCAGTACTTC CASSSTGTQETQYF . . TRBJ2-5 TRBV6-5
TGTGCCAGCAGCTTTCACCAGGGACCGACTGAAGCTTTCTTT CASSFHQGPTEAFF . . TRBJ1-1 TRBV7-8
TGTGCCAGCAGCGTGGGGGGTATAGGCAATGAGCAGTTCTTC CASSVGGIGNEQFF . . TRBJ2-1 TRBV9
TGTGCCAGCCGGCAGGGGGTCACCGGGGAGCTGTTTTTT CASRQGVTGELFF . TRBD1 TRBJ2-2 TRBV5-5
TGTGCCACCAGCGCCCACAAGGCTTACCTTATGAACACTGAAGCTTTCTTT CATSAHKAYLMNTEAFF . . TRBJ1-1 TRBV15
TGTGCCAGCAGCCAAGGACAGGGGAGAGAGACCCAGTACTTC CASSQGQGRETQYF . TRBD1 TRBJ2-5 TRBV4-2
TGTGCCAGCAGTCTCAAACAGGGGGCTGATGGCTACACCTTC CASSLKQGADGYTF . TRBD1 TRBJ1-2 TRBV6-1
TGTGCCAGCAAGCGAGGGCCTAGCAATCAGCCCCAGCATTTT CASKRGPSNQPQHF . . TRBJ1-5 TRBV2
TGTGCCAGCAGCCCAACAGGGAAAACTGAAGCTTTCTTT CASSPTGKTEAFF once . TRBJ1-1 TRBV7-3
TGCGCCAGCAGCTTGGGACAGGGAAGAGGAATATGGTGGGCGGCTAATGAAAAACTGTTTTTT CASSLGQGRGIWWAANEKLFF . TRBD1 TRBJ1-4 TRBV5-1
TGTGCCAGTAGTACGGACTGGCGCAATGAGCAGTTCTTC CASSTDWRNEQFF . . TRBJ2-1 TRBV19
TGTGCCACCCCAGGAGGGGTCACCTACGAGCAGTACTTC CATPGGVTYEQYF . . TRBJ2-7 TRBV28
TGTGCCAGCAGCTTTTTGGGCTTTTCAACTAATGAAAAACTGTTTTTT CASSFLGFSTNEKLFF . . TRBJ1-4 TRBV7-8
TGCGCCAGCAGCTTGTCGGCAGTGAACACTGAAGCTTTCTTT CASSLSAVNTEAFF . . TRBJ1-1 TRBV5-1
TGTGCCAGCACACGCGGGGGGATAACAGATACGCAGTATTTT CASTRGGITDTQYF . TRBD2 TRBJ2-3 TRBV6-6
TGCGCCAGCAGCCAAGGGACGGATGAAAAACTGTTTTTT CASSQGTDEKLFF . . TRBJ1-4 TRBV4-3
TGTGCCAGCTCGCAAACAGCGAACACTGAAGCTTTCTTT CASSQTANTEAFF . . TRBJ1-1 TRBV18
TGTGCCAGCAGGGCTAGCGGGGGGCCTCAGCCGAACACCGGGGAGCTGTTTTTT CASRASGGPQPNTGELFF . TRBD2 TRBJ2-2 TRBV5-4
TGTGCCAGCAAAGTACCGGGCACCGGGGAGCTGTTTTTT CASKVPGTGELFF . . TRBJ2-2 TRBV6-1